These 18 T cell receptor beta chains were all obtained from the same sample, sequenced in a study of T cells in Graves' hyperthyroidism and ophthalmopathy. There were TCR beta CDR3 regions amplified from RNA transcripts. The TCR CDR3 first-round RT-PCR relied on the HTBI primer set. MiXCR, applied by TCRdb to the multiplex PCR reads, yields one record per CDR3 protein. Found here are approximately 620,000 distinct CDR3 sequences, 15% to 20% of them singletons; the top ten hold around 3.5%. Sequencing was done on a sample of blood. All receptors come from a woman aged 40 to 50 with Graves' ophthalmopathy.

V gene TRBV28 combines with J gene TRBJ1-2; 8 positions match TRBD1. Looked up from germline, CDR1 is MDHEN and CDR2 is SYDVKM. The CDR3 covers 14 residues. With V trimmed by 2 bases and J by 8 bases, 7 bases remained unmatched. DNA for the CDR3: TGTGCCAGCAGTTTAAGTCAGGGGGCGTGGGGCTACACCTTC. Translating gives CASSLSQGAWGYTF.

The chain links TRBV10-2 to TRBJ1-2, with D tentatively TRBD1 (6 bases). CDR3 length: 12 residues. V was pared by 6 bases and J by 7 bases, with 12 bases between. Germline V gene data show CDR1 as WSHSY and CDR2 as SAAADI. For the CDR3, the DNA is TGCGCCAGCAGGGGGGCAGGTGGTGGCTACACCTTC. Translation gives CASRGAGGGYTF.

CDR3 coding DNA: TGCAGCGTAATCCGGGACGGCGGGGAGCTGTTTTTT. It translates to CSVIRDGGELFF. The chain has TRBV29-1 and TRBJ2-2; D possibly matches TRBD1 or TRBD2 (5 bases each). V dropped 6 bases and J dropped 7 bases, with 12 bases sitting between them. The CDR3 totals 12 residues. The germline V gene has CDR1 SQVTM and CDR2 ANQGSEA.

This clonotype was seen only a few times. The chain couples TRBV9 to TRBJ2-7; TRBD2 is a possible D gene (6 bases). The CDR3 length is 13 residues. Looked up from germline, CDR1 is SGDLS and CDR2 is YYNGEE. The V end was cut by 3 bases, the J end by 5 bases, with 12 bases between. CDR3 DNA: TGTGCCAGCAGCGATGGGGGAGGAAACGAGCAGTACTTC. This encodes CASSDGGGNEQYF.

The table lists this clonotype with many counts. The gene calls are TRBV7-9 and TRBJ1-1; D ambiguous. CDR3 length: 13 amino acids. The V and J ends lost 1 base and 3 bases respectively, with 6 bases between them. Germline V gene data show CDR1 as SEHNR and CDR2 as FQNEAQ (reference sequence). The CDR3 coding sequence is TGTGCCAGCAGCTTAGGCCATTACACTGAAGCTTTCTTT. Its protein is CASSLGHYTEAFF.

This sequence joins TRBV19 and TRBJ1-5; 8 bases line up with TRBD1. CDR3 length: 15 residues. J gave up 0 bases and V 5 bases, and 3 bases lay outside the gene matches. Germline V gene lookup returns CDR1 LNHDA and CDR2 SQIVND (reference sequence). CDR3 loop: CASSSTGGSNQPQHF. For the CDR3, the DNA is TGTGCCAGTAGTTCCACAGGGGGTAGCAATCAGCCCCAGCATTTT. Using reference TRBV19 and TRBJ1-5 for the parts outside the CDR3, the full variable domain is DGGITQSPKYLFRKEGQNVTLSCEQNLNHDAMYWYRQDPGQGLRLIYYSQIVNDFQKGDIAEGYSVSREKKESFPLTVTSAQKNPTAFYLCASSSTGGSNQPQHFGDGTRLSIL.

The V call is TRBV6-1, the J call TRBJ1-1, with 10 bases lining up with TRBD1. Germline lookup yields CDR1 MNHNS and CDR2 SASEGT. V lost 7 bases and J lost 4; bases outside the gene matches: 6. This CDR3 is 14 amino acids long. Here the CDR3 DNA reads TGTGCCAGCAATCGACAGGGGGCAGGCACTGAAGCTTTCTTT. The encoded protein is CASNRQGAGTEAFF.

This clonotype was picked up many times. J is TRBJ1-5 and V is TRBV7-3, with TRBD1 matching 9 bases. This CDR3 contains 17 residues. The ends lost 4 bases at V and 3 bases at J; junction bases unmatched: 10. Per the germline V gene, CDR1 is SGHTA and CDR2 is FQGTGA. This CDR3 reads CASSSKGRDRVNQPQHF. The DNA of the CDR3 is TGTGCCAGCAGCTCGAAAGGCCGGGACAGGGTCAATCAGCCCCAGCATTTT.

The table lists this clonotype with many counts. The chain employs TRBV6-2 or TRBV6-3 and TRBJ2-5; TRBD2 agrees at 9 bases. Unmatched junction bases numbered 4, after V lost 2 bases and J lost 3 bases. The CDR3 has 15 amino acids. CDR1 and CDR2 from the germline V gene are MNHEY and SVGEGT. The CDR3 sequence is CASSYDAGGKETQYF. The CDR3 nucleotides are TGTGCCAGCAGTTACGACGCGGGGGGGAAAGAGACCCAGTACTTC.

There are many counts of this clonotype. This sequence joins TRBV20-1 and TRBJ1-5; D is unclear. CDR1 and CDR2 (germline): DFQATT, SNEGSKA (reference sequence). The CDR3 is 13 amino acids. Trimming removed 0 bases at V and 7 bases at J, with 10 bases between. CDR3 nucleotides: TGCAGTGCTAGAGAGGGAGCGGAACAGCCCCAGCATTTT. Translating gives CSAREGAEQPQHF.

The table lists this clonotype with many counts. This chain uses TRBV20-1 with TRBJ1-1; 12 bases align to TRBD1. Looked up from germline, CDR1 is DFQATT and CDR2 is SNEGSKA (reference sequence). The CDR3 is 13 amino acids. The CDR3 spells CRPGQGADTEAFF. As DNA, the CDR3 is TGCAGACCGGGACAGGGGGCAGACACTGAAGCTTTCTTT.

This clonotype occurred a few times. This chain joins TRBV28 and TRBJ1-6, with 8 bases fitting TRBD1. CDR1 is MDHEN, CDR2 SYDVKM, per germline. V shed 4 bases and J 7 bases; nucleotides not matched to a gene: 3. This CDR3 spans 14 amino acids. CDR3 sequence (DNA): TGTGCCAGCAGTTCCCGGACAGGGAATTCACCCCTCCACTTT. Its translation: CASSSRTGNSPLHF.

The chain couples TRBV2 to TRBJ1-6; D not resolved. Germline CDR1 SNHLY, CDR2 FYNNEI. The CDR3 contains 13 residues. V lost 8 bases, J lost 5 bases, and 10 bases lay in between. The CDR3 region is CASGVGDNSPLHF. In nucleotides, the CDR3 is TGTGCCAGCGGTGTAGGAGATAATTCACCCCTCCACTTT. The complete variable domain, with remaining parts taken from reference TRBV2 and TRBJ1-6, reads EPEVTQTPSHQVTQMGQEVILRCVPISNHLYFYWYRQILGQKVEFLVSFYNNEISEKSEIFDDQFSVERPDGSNFTLKIRSTKLEDSAMYFCASGVGDNSPLHFGNGTRLTVT.

The rearrangement uses TRBV5-4 and TRBJ1-2; a weak D match, TRBD1 (6 bases). CDR1 and CDR2 from the germline V gene are SGHNT and YYREEE (reference sequence). The CDR3 spans 15 residues. V shed 1 base and J shed 2 bases, with 12 bases lying between them. The CDR3 nucleotides are TGTGCCAGCAGCTTGAATAGAGGGGGAAACTATGGCTACACCTTC. Translated: CASSLNRGGNYGYTF.

The J gene is TRBJ2-7, the V gene TRBV19; no clear D. The length of the CDR3 is 14 residues. Germline-derived CDR1 and CDR2 are LNHDA and SQIVND (reference sequence). V lost 3 bases and J lost 2, with 11 bases in between. CDR3 sequence reads: CASSISHGTYEQYF. CDR3 DNA: TGTGCCAGTAGTATTTCGCACGGCACCTACGAGCAGTACTTC.

Many counts were recorded for this clonotype. The V call is TRBV7-2, the J call TRBJ1-1; D gene unclear. The CDR3 is made up of 14 amino acids. CDR1 and CDR2 (germline): SGHTA, FQGNSA. The germline V and J ends were trimmed by 7 bases and 4 bases, with 16 bases remaining between them. CDR3 sequence: CASTRRERSTEAFF. CDR3 in DNA: TGTGCCAGCACCCGAAGGGAAAGGTCCACTGAAGCTTTCTTT. Looking up the rest from reference TRBV7-2 and TRBJ1-1 gives the full variable domain: GAGVSQSPSNKVTEKGKDVELRCDPISGHTALYWYRQSLGQGLEFLIYFQGNSAPDKSGLPSDRFSAERTGGSVSTLTIQRTQQEDSAVYLCASTRRERSTEAFFGQGTRLTVV.

The chain combines TRBV4-2 with TRBJ2-7; maybe TRBD2 (6 bases). In germline, CDR1 is LGHNA, CDR2 YNFKEQ. Trimming shortened V by 4 bases and J by 0 bases, and 16 bases separated the two germline ends. The CDR3 runs to 16 residues. The CDR3: CASSPQAWRDSYEQYF. CDR3 sequence (DNA): TGTGCCAGCAGCCCCCAGGCCTGGCGGGACTCCTACGAGCAGTACTTC.

The sample holds many counts of this clonotype. The chain joins TRBV6-1 to TRBJ1-5; D is ambiguous. The CDR3 has 15 amino acids. V dropped 2 bases and J dropped 2 bases, with 10 bases sitting between them. In germline, CDR1 is MNHNS, CDR2 SASEGT. The chain's CDR3 is CASSETPLGNQPQHF. The DNA of the CDR3 is TGTGCCAGCAGTGAAACACCTCTTGGCAATCAGCCCCAGCATTTT.